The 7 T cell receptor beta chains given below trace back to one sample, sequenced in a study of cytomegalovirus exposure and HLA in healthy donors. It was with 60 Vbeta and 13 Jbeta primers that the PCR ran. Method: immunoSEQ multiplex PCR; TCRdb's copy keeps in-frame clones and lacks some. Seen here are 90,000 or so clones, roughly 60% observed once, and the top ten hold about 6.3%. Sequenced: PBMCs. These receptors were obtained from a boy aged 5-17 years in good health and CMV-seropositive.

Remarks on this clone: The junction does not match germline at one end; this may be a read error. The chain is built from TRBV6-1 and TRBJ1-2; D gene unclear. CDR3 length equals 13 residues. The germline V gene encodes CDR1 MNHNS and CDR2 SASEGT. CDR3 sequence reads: CASSEGWSYGYPF. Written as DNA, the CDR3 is TGTGCCAGCAGTGAAGGGTGGAGCTATGGCTACCCCTTC.

This chain's CDR3 is CASTLWDRGYEQYF. CDR3 DNA: TGTGCCAGCACCTTATGGGACAGGGGCTACGAGCAGTACTTC. The genes are TRBV6-1 and TRBJ2-7; 10 nucleotides agree with TRBD1. V shed 7 bases, J shed 3 bases, and the junction held 6 bases outside the gene matches. The CDR3 covers 14 residues. Germline CDR1 is MNHNS and CDR2 is SASEGT.

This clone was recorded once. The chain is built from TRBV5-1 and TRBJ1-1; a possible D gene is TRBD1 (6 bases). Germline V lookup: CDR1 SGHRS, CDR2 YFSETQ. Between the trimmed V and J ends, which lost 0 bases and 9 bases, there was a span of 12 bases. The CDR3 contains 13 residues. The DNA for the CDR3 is TGCGCCAGCAGCTTGGGCCCCGACAGGCAAGCTTTCTTT. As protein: CASSLGPDRQAFF. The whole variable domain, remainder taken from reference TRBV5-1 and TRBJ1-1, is KAGVTQTPRYLIKTRGQQVTLSCSPISGHRSVSWYQQTPGQGLQFLFEYFSETQRNKGNFPGRFSGRQFSNSRSEMNVSTLELGDSALYLCASSLGPDRQAFFGQGTRLTVV.

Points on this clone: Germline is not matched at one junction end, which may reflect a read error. The CDR3 DNA sequence: TGTGCTAGCAGCAGGGGACTAGCGGGAGTCAATGAGCAGTTCTTC. It is translated as CASSRGLAGVNEQFF. The chain is built from TRBV7-7 and TRBJ2-1, with TRBD2 matching over 14 bases. CDR3 length: 15 residues. Looked up from germline, CDR1 is SSHAT and CDR2 is FNYEAQ (reference sequence).

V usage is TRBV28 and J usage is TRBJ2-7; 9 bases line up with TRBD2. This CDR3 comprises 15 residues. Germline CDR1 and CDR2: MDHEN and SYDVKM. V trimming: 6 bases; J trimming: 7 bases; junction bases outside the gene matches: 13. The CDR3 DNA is TGTGCCAGCAGCGACGAAGGCGGGAGGGTGAGGGAGCAGTACTTC. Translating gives CASSDEGGRVREQYF.

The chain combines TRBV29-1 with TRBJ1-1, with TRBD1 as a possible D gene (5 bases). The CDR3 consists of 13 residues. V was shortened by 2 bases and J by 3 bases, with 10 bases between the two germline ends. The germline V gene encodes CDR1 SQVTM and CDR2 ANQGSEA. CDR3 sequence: CSVESGSYTEAFF. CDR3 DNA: TGCAGCGTTGAATCAGGGTCCTACACTGAAGCTTTCTTT.

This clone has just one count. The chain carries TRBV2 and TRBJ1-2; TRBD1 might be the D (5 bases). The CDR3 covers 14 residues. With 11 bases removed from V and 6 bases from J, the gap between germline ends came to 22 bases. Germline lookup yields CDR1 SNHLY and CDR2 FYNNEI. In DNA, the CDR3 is TGTGCCTCGTCCCGACAACTCGGGGGGGATGGCTACACCTTC. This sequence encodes CASSRQLGGDGYTF.